This record covers a single TCR beta chain. Its cognate antigen has yet to be identified. No per-base quality is available; no much larger clone lies one base away. The source of the sample is a study of shared clonotypes between healthy human individuals (dated by TCRdb to about 2020). With respect to the entire study: The cohort included three men and two women between 18 and 49 years of age. Per donor, three plates each were used for CD4 naive and CD4 memory, two for CD8 naive, and one for CD8 memory. The study deeply sequenced blood TCR repertoires of five healthy adults to estimate repertoire size and the extent of clonotype sharing between individuals. Between about 0.9 and 10 billion PBMCs per donor were obtained by leukapheresis. Libraries were prepared and TCR repertoires were sequenced by different laboratories using diverse techniques, in order to increase sequencing depth and limit assay-specific biases. Results the study describes overall, beyond this receptor: Pairwise subsampling indicated that sequencing depth was expected to affect the degree of clonotype sharing among donors. Larger estimated clonotype richness was generally found for naive subsets than for memory subsets. Sampling was restricted to blood, and TCR repertoires in tissue are likely to differ from TCR repertoires in blood. Compared with non-shared clonotypes, the clonotypes found in all four sorted-subset donors had higher generation probabilities. Even with the large sequencing depth, rarefaction of the sorted-subset datasets indicated that sequencing was incomplete. Across a few donors, around 5.4% of naive CD4, more than 3% of naive CD8, roughly 2.2% of memory CD4, and approximately 0.4% of memory CD8 clonotypes were shared. Because the study included a small number of donors, the genetic and exposure-history diversity represented was limited.

Trimming accounts for 2 bases at V and 10 bases at J, while the number of junction bases matched to no gene is 9. CDR1 and CDR2, per the germline V gene, are SGHAT and FQNNGV. CDR3 length: 15 amino acids, cysteine to phenylalanine. The only DNA kept is the CDR3, 45 bases in frame from the first base. Healthy HIV-negative adults with no recently reported acute infections or vaccinations were included as donors. Only Caucasian adults living in Nashville, Tennessee, USA were represented among the donors. Magnetic negative selection was used to enrich CD4+ T cells, after which naive cells were positively selected on CD45RA and the negative fraction became the memory subset. Blood was collected by leukapheresis, and PBMCs were isolated by Ficoll-Histopaque density gradient centrifugation and then cryopreserved in liquid nitrogen vapor phase. Analytical flow cytometry was used to check the purity and quantity of each magnetically sorted T cell population. Genomic DNA was isolated from each sorted fraction and quantified by UV absorbance on a Nanodrop 2000c.

Using the deep immunoSEQ assay, TCR CDR3 regions were amplified from genomic DNA by multiplex PCR. Genomic DNA extracted from each cell subset was distributed evenly over all wells of several immunoSEQ 96-well plates, and each plate served as one replicate. Each replicate PCR for sorted subsets received 150 to 250 ng genomic DNA, equal to about 30,000 T cell genomes. Purified libraries were measured with a Qubit 3.0 fluorometer, size-checked on a Bioanalyzer 2100, and measured again with the KAPA Library Quantification kit. Every immunoSEQ 96-well plate was sequenced on a dedicated single-read 150-cycle Illumina NextSeq 550 flow cell. Per the authors' processing: Because only junctional sequences without quality scores were contained in the immunoSEQ output, filtering matching that applied to full-length reads could not be performed. Sequences were annotated with PyIR, a Python wrapper for IgBLAST v1.9, using IMGT germline references to assign V/J genes and CDR3. Any read was removed if the V/J assignment was weak (E-value above 1e-6), the CDR3 was missing, or the read contained stop codons, out-of-frame junctions, or ambiguous translated residues. V3J clonotypes were defined by identical inferred V gene, J gene, and CDR3 amino acid sequence. Percentage overlap between repertoires was calculated by dividing the number of shared unique clonotypes by the size of the smaller repertoire. RTK rarefaction, the Chao1 estimator, and Recon v2.1 estimates of unobserved clonotypes were used to assess repertoire richness. OLGA was used to compute generation probabilities for all TCRbeta clonotypes that the gDNA method yielded from a handful of donors. As stored in TCRdb, this immuneACCESS dataset retains in-frame rearrangements with V and J assigned. A fraction of the clones does not appear; measured against another copy, unresolved V genes explain less than half of the discrepancy, and the remainder lacks a known reason. The V and J calls and clone size are taken from that table; D and trimming were inferred from the DNA. The sample data list 170,000 or so clones, and 60% to 75% of these were observed just once. Clones ranked in the top ten supply roughly a tenth of the sample.

Input material: memory CD4+ T cells sorted from blood. Reading the label with the study, this specimen's cell subset or site is: CD45RA-negative fraction. The TCR originated in a man in his thirties or forties in good health. The chain links TRBV11-2 with TRBJ2-1; 9 bases in between match TRBD2. This receptor has the CDR3 CASSLMVSGSREQFF. The nucleotide sequence is given as TGTGCCAGCAGCTTAATGGTTAGCGGGAGTAGGGAGCAGTTCTTC. Beyond the CDR3, the reference TRBV11-2 and TRBJ2-1 genes provide the residues; the full variable domain reads: EAGVAQSPRYKIIEKRQSVAFWCNPISGHATLYWYQQILGQGPKLLIQFQNNGVVDDSQLPKDRFSAERLKGVDSTLKIQPAKLEDSAVYLCASSLMVSGSREQFFGPGTRLTVL.